The next 14 T cell receptor beta chains were all read from a single sample in a study of radiotherapy plus CTLA-4 blockade in lung cancer. Some clones are missing from TCRdb's copy, which holds only in-frame ones; the method was immunoSEQ multiplex PCR. Of some 60,000 clones in the sample, over 75% were seen once. Sample: peripheral blood, taken from a patient treated with radiotherapy plus ipilimumab. These receptors originate from a human donor with non-small cell lung cancer who had a complete response to radiotherapy plus ipilimumab.

The CDR3, as DNA: TGTGCCAGCAGTTTCAAAGGGGACAGGGTCACCGGGGAGCTGTTTTTT. Encoded protein: CASSFKGDRVTGELFF. The J gene is TRBJ2-2, the V gene TRBV27, with 9 nucleotides matching TRBD1. Unmatched junction bases numbered 6, after V lost 3 bases and J lost 4 bases. Germline V gene data show CDR1 as MNHEY and CDR2 as SMNVEV (reference sequence). CDR3 length: 16 amino acids.

The chain employs TRBV10-1 and TRBJ2-2, with 7 bases matching TRBD1. Germline CDR1 and CDR2: WNHNN and SYGVQD (reference sequence). The length of the CDR3 is 14 residues. The J segment lost 5 bases and the V segment lost 4 bases, leaving 4 bases of the junction unmatched. This CDR3 is CASSVWTGTGELFF. In DNA form, the CDR3 reads TGCGCCAGCAGTGTGTGGACAGGAACCGGGGAGCTGTTTTTT.

The gene calls are TRBV11-2 and TRBJ2-1; the match to TRBD2 covers 10 bases. This CDR3 spans 18 amino acids. CDR1 SGHAT and CDR2 FQNNGV come from the germline V gene. With V trimmed by 1 base and J by 0 bases, 6 bases remained unmatched. The CDR3 sequence: CASSLVGLALSSYNEQFF. The CDR3, as DNA: TGTGCCAGCAGCTTAGTGGGACTAGCGCTTAGCTCCTACAATGAGCAGTTCTTC.

This clone was counted a single time. The J gene is TRBJ1-2, the V gene TRBV12-5, with 7 nucleotides matching TRBD1. The CDR3 length is 15 residues. Looked up from germline, CDR1 is LGHNT and CDR2 is FRNRAP. V trimming: 1 base; J trimming: 2 bases; junction bases outside the gene matches: 4. The CDR3 bases are TGTGCTAGTGGTTTGGGCGAGGGACAGAACTATGGCTACACCTTC. It yields the protein CASGLGEGQNYGYTF.

This clone was detected only a few times. Distinct nucleotide sequences in the sample also encode this CDR3. The chain carries TRBV12-5 and TRBJ1-2; no reliable D call. This CDR3 comprises 13 residues. CDR1 is LGHNT, CDR2 FRNRAP, per germline. Trimming took 1 base from V and 2 from J, leaving 5 bases between them. This chain's CDR3 is CASGLGANYGYTF. The CDR3 coding sequence is TGTGCTAGTGGTTTGGGCGCCAACTATGGCTACACCTTC.

The chain recombines TRBV5-6 with TRBJ2-1; TRBD1 matches 12 bases. V lost 5 bases and J lost 7; bases outside the gene matches: 10. The V gene's germline CDR1 is SGHDT and CDR2 YYEEEE. This CDR3 is 16 amino acids long. The CDR3 nucleotides read TGTGCCAGCAGTCCCGTTGGGACAGGGGGCCGGAATGAGCAGTTCTTC. Encoded protein: CASSPVGTGGRNEQFF.

V and J are TRBV6-1 and TRBJ2-2; 10 bases match TRBD1. V lost 6 bases, J lost 4 bases, and 2 bases stayed unmatched. The CDR3 is made up of 14 amino acids. The V gene's germline CDR1 is MNHNS and CDR2 SASEGT. The CDR3 spells CASSRDRGTGELFF. The CDR3 DNA sequence: TGTGCCAGCAGCCGGGACAGGGGCACCGGGGAGCTGTTTTTT.

This clone has only one observation. The J gene is TRBJ2-6, the V gene TRBV4-3; TRBD1 is a possible D gene (5 bases). The CDR3 totals 18 residues. CDR1 is LGHNA, CDR2 YSLEER, per germline. V was shortened by 1 base and J by 0 bases, with 13 bases between the two germline ends. CDR3 amino acids: CASSQGARASSGANVLTF. CDR3 DNA sequence: TGCGCCAGCAGCCAAGGGGCCAGGGCAAGCTCTGGGGCCAACGTCCTGACTTTC.

The CDR3 spells CAWHRAGFSYNEQFF. The CDR3 region has the DNA TGTGCCTGGCACCGAGCGGGATTTTCCTACAATGAGCAGTTCTTC. The chain links TRBV30 to TRBJ2-1; 7 bases align to TRBD2. The CDR3 extends over 15 amino acids. The germline gives CDR1 GTSNPN, CDR2 SVGIG (reference sequence). The ends lost 5 bases at V and 1 base at J; junction bases unmatched: 8.

The chain has TRBV30 and TRBJ1-5; D unclear. The CDR3 extends over 13 amino acids. CDR1 and CDR2 (germline): GTSNPN, SVGIG (reference sequence). Trimming left V 5 bases short and J 1 base short, with 9 bases between. This chain's CDR3 is CAWGGRSNQPQHF. In DNA form, the CDR3 reads TGTGCCTGGGGAGGGAGGAGCAATCAGCCCCAGCATTTT.

This sequence joins TRBV29-1 and TRBJ1-2; a weak D match, TRBD1 (6 bases). The CDR3 has 14 residues. The V and J ends lost 3 bases and 4 bases respectively, with 15 bases between them. Germline values: CDR1 SQVTM, CDR2 ANQGSEA. The CDR3 spells CSVEGGGQVYGYTF. Here the CDR3 DNA reads TGCAGCGTTGAGGGCGGGGGGCAAGTCTATGGCTACACCTTC.

This clone was observed a handful of times. The V gene is TRBV19, the J gene TRBJ1-1; 9 bases match TRBD1. The V and J ends lost 4 bases and 6 bases, in that order; junction bases with no gene match: 3. The CDR3 runs to 13 residues. Germline CDR1 LNHDA, CDR2 SQIVND (reference sequence). The CDR3 sequence: CASSNRGLAEAFF. The DNA for the CDR3 is TGTGCCAGTAGTAACAGGGGGCTGGCTGAAGCTTTCTTT.

The V gene is TRBV29-1, the J gene TRBJ1-5; 10 bases match TRBD1. Trimming at V came to 4 bases and at J to 7 bases, leaving 4 bases not matched to a gene. The germline CDR1 and CDR2 sequences are SQVTM and ANQGSEA. The CDR3 consists of 13 residues. CDR3 residues: CSVGQGAGQPQHF. The CDR3 nucleotides are TGCAGCGTTGGACAGGGGGCGGGACAGCCCCAGCATTTT.

The chain is built from TRBV14 and TRBJ1-6; D uncertain. V gave up 6 bases and J gave up 6 bases, with 12 bases separating them. The CDR3 length is 14 residues. Germline CDR1 SGHDN, CDR2 FVKESK. CDR3 in amino acids: CASRKGGSNSPLHF. CDR3 bases: TGTGCCAGCAGAAAGGGAGGTAGTAATTCACCCCTCCACTTT. The whole variable domain, filled in from reference TRBV14 and TRBJ1-6, reads EAGVTQFPSHSVIEKGQTVTLRCDPISGHDNLYWYRRVMGKEIKFLLHFVKESKQDESGMPNNRFLAERTGGTYSTLKVQPAELEDSGVYFCASRKGGSNSPLHFGNGTRLTVT.